The clone carrying this TCR beta chain was picked up a small number of times. Its antigen is as yet unknown. This entry is derived from a study of blood T cells in healthy people across ages. The overall study: Template switching captured about one barcoded beta molecule per two T cells. Study findings and constraints: Estimated diversity across one million T cells was deemed an underestimate.

Primed by a sample-barcoded 5' primer and a J-beta primer mix, a second PCR proceeded for 7 to 11 cycles. MiXCR, applied by TCRdb to the 5' RACE reads, yields one record per CDR3 protein. This table holds 600,000 to 800,000 distinct CDR3 sequences, roughly half found once. Every sample yielded at least 7 million isolated PBMCs. V shed 6 bases and J 0 bases; nucleotides not matched to a gene: 4. The CDR3 runs 17 residues. Per germline, CDR1 MNHNS and CDR2 SASEGT. The chain joins TRBV6-1 to TRBJ2-1; TRBD2 matches 14 bases. The TCR sequence derives from a woman of 80 years or more in good health. Material: blood. The CDR3 DNA reads as TGTGCCAGCAGGGGACTAGCGGGAGCGAGCTCCTACAATGAGCAGTTCTTC. Translation: CASRGLAGASSYNEQFF.